One and the same sample provided the 24 T cell receptor beta chains below, sequenced in a study of control samples from healthy donors and cancer patients. Profiling relied on immunoSEQ multiplex PCR, and the TCRdb table lists in-frame clones only, not all of them. The sample consists of approximately 87,000 clones, approximately 93% of them appearing once. Sequenced input: PBMCs. These receptors all come from a woman aged 40 to 55 with lung cancer.

The chain links TRBV20-1 to TRBJ1-1, with 7 bases that match TRBD1. After removal of 3 bases from V and 2 bases from J, the junction contained 12 bases not matched to a gene. The CDR3 is made up of 16 amino acids. Germline values: CDR1 DFQATT, CDR2 SNEGSKA (reference sequence). The CDR3 region is CSASVESGTVNTEAFF. As DNA, the CDR3 is TGCAGTGCTAGTGTTGAATCCGGGACAGTAAACACTGAAGCTTTCTTT.

This clone was recorded only once. The chain employs TRBV2 and TRBJ2-7, with D uncertain. V was clipped by 4 bases and J by 2 bases, with 9 bases between them. Germline V gene lookup returns CDR1 SNHLY and CDR2 FYNNEI. The CDR3 runs to 13 residues. CDR3 amino acids: CASSAGRPYEQYF. CDR3 coding DNA: TGTGCCAGCAGTGCGGGCAGGCCCTACGAGCAGTACTTC.

This clone was detected once. The chain employs TRBV9 and TRBJ2-3; no reliable D call. This CDR3 has 15 residues. Germline CDR1 and CDR2: SGDLS and YYNGEE. V was shortened by 0 bases and J by 1 base, with 9 bases between the two germline ends. The CDR3, as DNA: TGTGCCAGCAGCGTAGTTCCGTCTGGCACAGATACGCAGTATTTT. It specifies CASSVVPSGTDTQYF.

The gene calls are TRBV6-6 and TRBJ2-1; D remains unclear. CDR3 size: 14 residues. Per germline, CDR1 MNHNY and CDR2 SVGAGI (reference sequence). The V and J ends lost 6 bases and 6 bases respectively, with 15 bases between them. The CDR3 reads CASRPSLGSNEQFF. The CDR3 region has the DNA TGTGCCAGCAGGCCAAGCTTGGGGTCCAATGAGCAGTTCTTC.

V gene TRBV12-5 combines with J gene TRBJ1-5; D remains ambiguous. The CDR3 length is 13 residues. Germline V gives CDR1 LGHNT, CDR2 FRNRAP. Trimming pared 2 bases from V and 7 bases from J, leaving 9 bases between. CDR3 coding DNA: TGTGCTAGTGGTTTGTACAGAGGCCAGCCCCAGCATTTT. Its translation: CASGLYRGQPQHF.

V is TRBV19 and J is TRBJ1-1; TRBD1 is a possible D gene (5 bases). Germline V gene data show CDR1 as LNHDA and CDR2 as SQIVND (reference sequence). The ends were cut back, 2 bases at V and 1 base at J, with 11 bases in the middle. This CDR3 has 15 residues. The CDR3 loop reads CASSISSGGNTEAFF. DNA of the CDR3: TGTGCCAGTAGTATATCTTCGGGGGGGAACACTGAAGCTTTCTTT.

The chain couples TRBV5-4 to TRBJ1-1; perhaps TRBD1 as D (6 bases). The germline CDR1 and CDR2 sequences are SGHNT and YYREEE (reference sequence). The ends were cut back, 4 bases at V and 2 bases at J, with 15 bases in the middle. This CDR3 spans 15 amino acids. The CDR3: CASSPEGRGNTEAFF. In DNA, the CDR3 is TGTGCCAGCAGCCCTGAAGGCAGGGGTAACACTGAAGCTTTCTTT.

This sequence joins TRBV7-2 and TRBJ1-3; 9 nucleotides line up with TRBD1. V shed 4 bases and J 8 bases; nucleotides not matched to a gene: 3. Germline CDR1 and CDR2: SGHTA and FQGNSA. The CDR3 runs to 13 residues. The CDR3 protein is CASSSGQGDTIYF. For the CDR3, the DNA is TGTGCCAGCAGCTCGGGACAGGGAGACACCATATATTTT.

This clone turned up a few times. The chain uses TRBV11-2 and TRBJ1-4, with a tentative D call TRBD1 (6 bases). The CDR3 sequence is 15 residues long. V lost 2 bases and J 10 bases, leaving 17 bases between the germline ends. Germline V gene sequence: CDR1 SGHAT, CDR2 FQNNGV. The CDR3 nucleotides are TGTGCCAGCAGCTTAACACAGGGTGGCCGAATAAAACTGTTTTTT. Translation: CASSLTQGGRIKLFF.

The J gene is TRBJ1-1, the V gene TRBV6-6, with TRBD1 as a possible D gene (5 bases). From germline, CDR1 is MNHNY and CDR2 SVGAGI (reference sequence). V was trimmed by 7 bases and J by 4 bases, leaving 13 bases between them. CDR3 length: 13 amino acids. Written as DNA, the CDR3 is TGTGCCAGCACCGCGGGGGTGGGCACTGAAGCTTTCTTT. Its translation is CASTAGVGTEAFF.

The V and J genes are TRBV4-1 and TRBJ2-2, with 12 bases matching TRBD2. The germline V gene encodes CDR1 MGHRA and CDR2 YSYEKL. The CDR3 is made up of 16 amino acids. The trim removed 0 bases at V and 6 bases at J, leaving 2 bases unmatched. This chain's CDR3 is CASSQEASGGAGELFF. For the CDR3, the DNA is TGCGCCAGCAGCCAAGAGGCTAGCGGGGGGGCCGGGGAGCTGTTTTTT.

The chain employs TRBV6-1 and TRBJ2-1, with TRBD2 as a possible D gene (5 bases). CDR3 size: 13 residues. Germline assignment: CDR1 MNHNS and CDR2 SASEGT. Trimming cost V 1 base and J 9 bases, with 10 bases left between them. This CDR3 is CASSEGGAGEQFF. CDR3 bases: TGTGCCAGCAGTGAAGGGGGAGCCGGTGAGCAGTTCTTC.

The chain recombines TRBV2 with TRBJ1-2; possibly TRBD1 for D (6 bases). The CDR3 consists of 12 residues. V was shortened by 6 bases and J by 4 bases, with 9 bases between the two germline ends. Germline V lookup: CDR1 SNHLY, CDR2 FYNNEI. DNA for the CDR3: TGTGCCAGCAGAGGACAGCGCTATGGCTACACCTTC. Encoded protein: CASRGQRYGYTF.

The chain combines TRBV7-2 with TRBJ2-7, with 9 bases identical to TRBD2. J was trimmed by 6 bases and V by 4 bases; bases with no gene match: 10. Germline lookup yields CDR1 SGHTA and CDR2 FQGNSA. The CDR3 length is 15 residues. The CDR3 DNA follows: TGTGCCAGCAGCTGGGAGGGGACTAGCACGACCGAGCAGTACTTC. It codes for CASSWEGTSTTEQYF.

The V call is TRBV18, the J call TRBJ2-7; TRBD1 or TRBD2 may be the D gene (5 bases each). Germline V gives CDR1 KGHSH, CDR2 LQKENI. V was trimmed by 6 bases and J by 3 bases, leaving 18 bases between them. The CDR3 has 15 amino acids. CDR3 region: CASSTSGTNYYEQYF. The CDR3 nucleotides are TGTGCCAGCTCGACTTCCGGGACCAACTACTACGAGCAGTACTTC.

This clone showed up just once. The chain uses TRBV6-5 and TRBJ1-5; 7 positions agree with TRBD1. V trimming: 5 bases; J trimming: 4 bases; junction bases outside the gene matches: 5. Germline values: CDR1 MNHEY, CDR2 SVGAGI. The CDR3 runs 14 residues. In nucleotides, the CDR3 is TGTGCCAGCAGTCGGGACAGCTCTAATCAGCCCCAGCATTTT. It codes for CASSRDSSNQPQHF.

The gene calls are TRBV4-1 and TRBJ1-1, with D unresolved. Germline V lookup: CDR1 MGHRA, CDR2 YSYEKL. V was trimmed by 0 bases and J by 10 bases, leaving 9 bases between them. The CDR3 is 12 amino acids. The DNA of the CDR3 is TGCGCCAGCAGCCAAGATGGCGGCGGAGCTTTCTTT. It specifies CASSQDGGGAFF.

This chain joins TRBV4-1 and TRBJ2-1, with 9 bases identical to TRBD1. Germline assignment: CDR1 MGHRA and CDR2 YSYEKL. The CDR3 has 16 residues. J was trimmed by 6 bases and V by 5 bases; bases with no gene match: 11. The CDR3 coding sequence is TGCGCCAGCAGCATTCCGGGACAGGGCCCTGGCAATGAGCAGTTCTTC. Protein product: CASSIPGQGPGNEQFF.

The rearrangement joins TRBV19 to TRBJ2-7, with TRBD1 as a possible D gene (6 bases). Germline V gives CDR1 LNHDA, CDR2 SQIVND (reference sequence). The CDR3 totals 14 residues. V was pared by 3 bases and J by 6 bases, with 15 bases between. The CDR3 is CASSMDSLSSEQYF. The CDR3 nucleotides are TGTGCCAGTAGTATGGACAGTCTCTCCAGCGAGCAGTACTTC.

The chain employs TRBV3-1 (or the pseudogene TRBV3-2) and TRBJ1-3; D is undetermined. The V gene lost 0 bases and the J gene lost 7 bases, with 4 bases spanning the gap. The CDR3 runs to 12 residues. The germline V gene encodes CDR1 LGHDT and CDR2 YNNKEL (reference sequence). The CDR3 loop is CASSQDGNTIYF. CDR3 nucleotide sequence: TGTGCCAGCAGCCAAGACGGGAACACCATATATTTT.

V usage is TRBV5-6 and J usage is TRBJ1-1; the D is unclear. The germline V gene has CDR1 SGHDT and CDR2 YYEEEE. This CDR3 has 15 residues. V lost 4 bases and J lost 1, with 14 bases in between. CDR3 sequence: CASSLEDGRNTEAFF. The CDR3 DNA reads TGTGCCAGCAGCCTGGAGGACGGTCGGAACACTGAAGCTTTCTTT.

This rearrangement joins TRBV19 to TRBJ1-1; no clear D. Deletions cut 2 bases from V and 0 bases from J, with 13 bases between. The germline gives CDR1 LNHDA, CDR2 SQIVND (reference sequence). CDR3 length equals 16 residues. DNA for the CDR3: TGTGCCAGTAGTATAAGGCAGCCAGTAATGAACACTGAAGCTTTCTTT. This codes for CASSIRQPVMNTEAFF.

CDR3 DNA sequence: TGCGCCAGCACCCCGTCAGGGGGTAGCACTGAAGCTTTCTTT. Protein product: CASTPSGGSTEAFF. This rearrangement joins TRBV5-1 to TRBJ1-1; 7 bases are a match to TRBD1. This CDR3 spans 14 amino acids. CDR1 and CDR2 from the germline V gene are SGHRS and YFSETQ. With 6 bases clipped from V and 4 bases from J, the junction kept 9 bases outside the gene matches.

The CDR3 nucleotides read TGTGCCATCAGTGAGTCATACAGAATGAACACTGAAGCTTTCTTT. It is translated as CAISESYRMNTEAFF. V and J are TRBV10-3 and TRBJ1-1; D is ambiguous. V dropped 0 bases and J dropped 0 bases, with 8 bases sitting between them. The CDR3 has 15 amino acids. The germline gives CDR1 ENHRY, CDR2 SYGVKD.